This entry features one T cell receptor (beta chain) sequence. Germline CDR1 SGHAT, CDR2 FQNNGV. CDR3 size: 17 residues. Trimming at V came to 2 bases and at J to 5 bases, leaving 13 bases not matched to a gene. Repertoires were generated with immunoSEQ multiplex PCR, while TCRdb's copy carries only in-frame clones and drops some. Counted here are about 220,000 clones, 80% to 95% occurring once; the ten biggest clones make up roughly 1%. The source of the sample is a study of cytomegalovirus exposure and HLA in healthy donors. The specimen sequenced was PBMCs. The chain recombines TRBV11-2 with TRBJ2-7; 9 bases map to TRBD2. The clonotype comes from a woman aged 18-30 years in good health and CMV-seronegative. The CDR3 DNA follows: TGTGCCAGCAGCTTAACGAGGGCGGGAGGGCTTAACCACGAGCAGTACTTC. It encodes CASSLTRAGGLNHEQYF.